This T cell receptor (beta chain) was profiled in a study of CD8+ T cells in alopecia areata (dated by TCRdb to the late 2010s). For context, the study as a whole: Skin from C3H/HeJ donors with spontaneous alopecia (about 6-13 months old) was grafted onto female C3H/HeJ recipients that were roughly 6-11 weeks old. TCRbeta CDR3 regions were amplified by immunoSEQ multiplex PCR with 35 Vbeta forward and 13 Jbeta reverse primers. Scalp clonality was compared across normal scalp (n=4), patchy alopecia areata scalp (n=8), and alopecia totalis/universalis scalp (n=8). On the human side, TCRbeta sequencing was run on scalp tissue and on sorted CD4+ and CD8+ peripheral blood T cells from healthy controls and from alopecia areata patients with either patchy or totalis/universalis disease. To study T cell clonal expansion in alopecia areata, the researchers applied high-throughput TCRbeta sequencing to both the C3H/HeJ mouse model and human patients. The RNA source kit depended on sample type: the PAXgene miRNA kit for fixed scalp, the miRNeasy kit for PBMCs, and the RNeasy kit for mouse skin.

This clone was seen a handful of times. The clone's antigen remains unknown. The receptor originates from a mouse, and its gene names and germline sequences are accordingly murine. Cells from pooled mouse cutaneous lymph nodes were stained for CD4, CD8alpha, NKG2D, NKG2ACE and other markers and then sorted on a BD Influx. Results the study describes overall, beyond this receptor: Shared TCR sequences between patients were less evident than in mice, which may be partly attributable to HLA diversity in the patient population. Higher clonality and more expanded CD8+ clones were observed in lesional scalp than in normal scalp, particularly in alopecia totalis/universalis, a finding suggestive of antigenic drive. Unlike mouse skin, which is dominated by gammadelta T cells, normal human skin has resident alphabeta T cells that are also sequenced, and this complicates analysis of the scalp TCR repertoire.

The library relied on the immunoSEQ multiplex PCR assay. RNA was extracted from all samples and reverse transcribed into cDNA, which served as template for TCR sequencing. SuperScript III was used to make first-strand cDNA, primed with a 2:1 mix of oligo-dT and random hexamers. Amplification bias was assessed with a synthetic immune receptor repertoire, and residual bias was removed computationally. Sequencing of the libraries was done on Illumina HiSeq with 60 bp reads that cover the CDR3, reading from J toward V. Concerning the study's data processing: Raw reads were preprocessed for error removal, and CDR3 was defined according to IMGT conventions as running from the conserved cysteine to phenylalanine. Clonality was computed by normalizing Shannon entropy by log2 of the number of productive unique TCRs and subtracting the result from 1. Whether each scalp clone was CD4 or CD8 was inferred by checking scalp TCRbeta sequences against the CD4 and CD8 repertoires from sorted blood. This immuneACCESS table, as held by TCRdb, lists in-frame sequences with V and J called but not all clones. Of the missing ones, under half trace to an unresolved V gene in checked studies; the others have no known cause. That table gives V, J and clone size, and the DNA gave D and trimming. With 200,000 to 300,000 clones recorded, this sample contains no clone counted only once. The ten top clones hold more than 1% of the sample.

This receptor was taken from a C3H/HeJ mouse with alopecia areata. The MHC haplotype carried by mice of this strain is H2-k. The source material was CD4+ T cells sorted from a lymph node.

CDR3 region: CASSLRLGDNQDTQYF. CDR3 DNA (partial): TGTGCCAGCAGCCTACGACTGGGGGATAACCAAGAC. Recombination connected TRBV14 to TRBJ2-5, with 9 bases aligning to TRBD2. The read stops 4 residues short of the end of the CDR3; the missing end is completed from the germline J gene. Here V drops 5 bases and J drops 0 bases, and the junction holds 7 bases not matched to any gene. For CDR1 and CDR2, the germline V gene lists SGHDT and FRDEAV. The CDR3 covers 16 residues, taking in both the cysteine and the phenylalanine. The DNA has 36 bases, all within the CDR3, and is read from base 1.